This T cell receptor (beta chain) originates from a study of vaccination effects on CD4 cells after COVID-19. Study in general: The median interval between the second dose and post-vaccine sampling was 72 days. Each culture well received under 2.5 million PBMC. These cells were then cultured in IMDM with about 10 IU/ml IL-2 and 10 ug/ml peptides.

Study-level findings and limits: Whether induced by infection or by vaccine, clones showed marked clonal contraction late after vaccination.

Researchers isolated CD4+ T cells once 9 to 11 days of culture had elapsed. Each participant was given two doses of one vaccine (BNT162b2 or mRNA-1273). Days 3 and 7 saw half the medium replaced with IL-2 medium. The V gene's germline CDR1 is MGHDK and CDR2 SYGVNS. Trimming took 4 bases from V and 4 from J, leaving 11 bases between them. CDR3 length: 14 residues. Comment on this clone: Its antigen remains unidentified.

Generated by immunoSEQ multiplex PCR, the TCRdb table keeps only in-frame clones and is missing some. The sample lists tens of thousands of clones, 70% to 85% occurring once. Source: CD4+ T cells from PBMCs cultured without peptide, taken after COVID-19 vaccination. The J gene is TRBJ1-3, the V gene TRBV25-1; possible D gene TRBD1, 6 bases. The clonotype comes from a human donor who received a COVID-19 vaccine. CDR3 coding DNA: TGTGCCAGCAGTGGACAGGCTTCGGGAAACACCATATATTTT. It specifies CASSGQASGNTIYF.